This T cell receptor (beta chain) was captured in a study of CD8 T cells in ankylosing spondylitis. The germline gives CDR1 MNHEY, CDR2 SVGAGI. Trimming took 2 bases from V and 5 from J, leaving 18 bases between them. CDR3 size: 16 residues. One entry per CDR3 protein results from TCRdb running MiXCR on the 5' RACE reads. The table lists about 200,000 distinct CDR3 sequences, 13% of them singletons. This rearrangement joins TRBV6-5 to TRBJ1-2, with a possible D match to TRBD1 (6 bases). Sequenced input: blood, either unsorted or a sorted T cell fraction (not recorded which). The clonotype originates from a male donor with ankylosing spondylitis or in good health (not recorded which). The CDR3 region has the DNA TGTGCCAGCAGTTACGAGAGGCAGGGGAGTCGGTATGGCTACACCTTC. Translated, it gives CASSYERQGSRYGYTF.